The clone carrying this T cell receptor beta chain has just a few counts. Its antigen is as yet unknown. This sample was taken from a study of T cell repertoires in cytomegalovirus infection. Across the whole study: It was the public TCR beta signatures that indicated both CMV infection and matching HLA type. Whole-study findings and limits: HLA-C-restricted, CMV-specific TCR beta clonotypes were dominant ex vivo.

TCRdb re-called the reads with MiXCR, one entry per CDR3 protein. The sample shows roughly 280,000 distinct CDR3 sequences, around 20% of them seen only once. The sequence was obtained from a human donor in good health (CMV status not recorded). Some clones in this sample may be carry-over from other donors' samples. The sample in question was cultured PBMCs, obtained from culture after CMV antigen stimulation.

The CDR3 nucleotides read TGTGCCATCAGTGAGTCGAACAACTACTATGGCTACACCTTC. Protein: CAISESNNYYGYTF. The genes are TRBV10-3 and TRBJ1-2; D call uncertain. The V end was cut by 0 bases, the J end by 3 bases, with 8 bases between. The V gene's germline CDR1 is ENHRY and CDR2 SYGVKD. The CDR3 is made up of 14 amino acids.